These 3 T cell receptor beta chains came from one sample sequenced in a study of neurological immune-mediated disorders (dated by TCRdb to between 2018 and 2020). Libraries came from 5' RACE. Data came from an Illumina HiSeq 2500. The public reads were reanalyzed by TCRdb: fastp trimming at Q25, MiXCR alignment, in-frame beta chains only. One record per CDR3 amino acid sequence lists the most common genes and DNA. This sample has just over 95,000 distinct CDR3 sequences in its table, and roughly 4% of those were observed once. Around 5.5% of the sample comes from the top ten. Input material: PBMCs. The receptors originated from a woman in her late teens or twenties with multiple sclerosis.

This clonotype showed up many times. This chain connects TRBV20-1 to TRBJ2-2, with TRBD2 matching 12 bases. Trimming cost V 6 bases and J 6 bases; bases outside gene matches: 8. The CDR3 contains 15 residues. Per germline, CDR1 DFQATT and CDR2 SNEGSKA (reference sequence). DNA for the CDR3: TGCAGTGCCAAGGGACTAGCGGGCAATCCCGGGGAGCTGTTTTTT. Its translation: CSAKGLAGNPGELFF.

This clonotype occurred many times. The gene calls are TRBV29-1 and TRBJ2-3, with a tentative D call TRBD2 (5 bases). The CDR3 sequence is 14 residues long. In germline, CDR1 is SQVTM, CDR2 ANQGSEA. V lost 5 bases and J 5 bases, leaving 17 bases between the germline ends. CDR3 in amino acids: CSVILGSGIDTQYF. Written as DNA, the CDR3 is TGCAGCGTTATACTTGGGAGCGGAATAGATACGCAGTATTTT.

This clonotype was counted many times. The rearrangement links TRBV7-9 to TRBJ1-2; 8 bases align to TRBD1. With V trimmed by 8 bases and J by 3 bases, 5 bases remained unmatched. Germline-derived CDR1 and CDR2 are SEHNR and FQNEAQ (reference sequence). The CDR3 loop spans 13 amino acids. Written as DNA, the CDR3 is TGTGCCAGCCGCGGGGACAGGCACTATGGCTACACCTTC. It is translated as CASRGDRHYGYTF.